This record looks at one TCR beta chain sequence and its context. Its antigen is undetermined. The data belong to a study of OX40 agonist ivuxolimab in advanced cancers. As for the study in general: Previous treatment with anti-PD-1, anti-PD-L1 or anti-CTLA-4 therapy was allowed; 35% to 50% had received some.

Study results and caveats: In the 0.1 to 3.0 mg/kg range, CD4+ and CD8+ blood T cells had expanded clonally by week 6. The average count of expanded clones was higher among CD8+ T cells than among CD4+. Low normalized T-cell clonal expansion was additionally recorded for some nonresponders.

The table came from immunoSEQ multiplex PCR; TCRdb's copy has only in-frame clones and leaves some out. Among fewer than 200,000 clones listed, around 94% were seen once. Unmatched junction bases numbered 3, after V lost 3 bases and J lost 5 bases. The germline V gene has CDR1 SEHNR and CDR2 FQNEAQ (reference sequence). The CDR3 is 14 amino acids. Sequencing was performed on CD4+ or CD8+ T cells sorted from blood, taken in a trial of the OX40 agonist ivuxolimab. The clonotype was recovered from an adult with an advanced solid tumor such as melanoma, head and neck, liver or kidney cancer. The rearrangement uses TRBV7-9 and TRBJ1-4, with TRBD1 matching 7 bases. CDR3 sequence (DNA): TGTGCCAGCAGCTTGGGACAGTCGAATGAAAAACTGTTTTTT. Its translation is CASSLGQSNEKLFF.